The 2 T cell receptor beta chains reported below all come from one sample, sequenced in a study of cytomegalovirus exposure and HLA in healthy donors. The PCR made use of 60 Vbeta and 13 Jbeta primers. The data were produced by immunoSEQ multiplex PCR, yet TCRdb's version contains in-frame clones alone and is incomplete. This table has approximately 76,000 clones, around 80% appearing once. Sequencing was performed on PBMCs. All receptors come from a man aged 25 to 45 in good health and CMV-seronegative.

The chain is built from TRBV7-9 and TRBJ1-5; D not certain. V was trimmed by 1 base and J by 7 bases, leaving 8 bases between them. The CDR3 loop spans 13 amino acids. CDR1 and CDR2 from the germline V gene are SEHNR and FQNEAQ (reference sequence). The CDR3 coding sequence is TGTGCCAGCAGCTTAGGGGAGAGGCAGCCCCAGCATTTT. Translating gives CASSLGERQPQHF.

This clone was seen only a few times. The chain couples TRBV6-5 to TRBJ1-5; D may be TRBD1 (6 bases). CDR1 and CDR2 (germline): MNHEY, SVGAGI. The length of the CDR3 is 13 residues. V was cut by 8 bases and J by 7 bases, with 15 bases left in between. The DNA of the CDR3 is TGTGCCAGCGCACAGGGTAGGGACCAGCCCCAGCATTTT. It encodes CASAQGRDQPQHF.